This record looks at one T cell receptor beta chain sequence and its context. The PCR made use of 60 Vbeta and 13 Jbeta primers. Using immunoSEQ multiplex PCR, the repertoire was profiled, and TCRdb retains in-frame clones only, with some absent. The data show about 120,000 clones, around 74% seen once. Germline CDR1 and CDR2: SGHRS and YFSETQ. Germline trimming cut 6 bases from V and 2 bases from J; bases unmatched to any gene: 10. This CDR3 is built from 15 residues. The data were obtained in a study of cytomegalovirus exposure and HLA in healthy donors. The sequence derives from a young woman in good health and CMV-seronegative. This chain connects TRBV5-1 to TRBJ2-5, with 7 bases lining up with TRBD1. The material sequenced was PBMCs. The CDR3 sequence: CASNTGTVLQETQYF. In DNA, the CDR3 is TGCGCCAGCAATACCGGGACAGTCCTTCAAGAGACCCAGTACTTC.